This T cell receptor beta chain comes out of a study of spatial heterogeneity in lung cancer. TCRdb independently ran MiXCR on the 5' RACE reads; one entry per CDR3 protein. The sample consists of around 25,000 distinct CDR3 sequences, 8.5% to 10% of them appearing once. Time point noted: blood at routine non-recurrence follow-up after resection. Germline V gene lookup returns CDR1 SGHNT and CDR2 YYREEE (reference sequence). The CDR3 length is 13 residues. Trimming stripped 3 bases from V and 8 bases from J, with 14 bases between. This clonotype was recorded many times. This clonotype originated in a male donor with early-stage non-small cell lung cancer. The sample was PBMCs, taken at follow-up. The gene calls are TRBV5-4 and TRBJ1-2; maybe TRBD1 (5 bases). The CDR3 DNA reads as TGTGCCAGCAGCTGGGGCCCTGAGGCCGGCTACACCTTC. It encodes CASSWGPEAGYTF.